What follows describes a single T cell receptor (beta chain). Its antigen is not known. This sample was taken from a study of cytomegalovirus exposure and HLA in healthy donors. Across the study: There were nearly 120 million unique TCR beta sequences, drawn from approximately 180 million T cells, in an earlier analysis. Membership in the Caucasian-associated ancestry cluster was found for around four fifths of 300 to 500 genotyped donors.

The CDR3 is 16 amino acids. The V segment lost 1 base and the J segment 5 bases; nucleotides outside the gene matches: 4. The germline CDR1 and CDR2 sequences are SEHNR and FQNEAQ (reference sequence). General observations from the study: A highly shared variant cluster was judged a likely technical artifact. Excluded: some indistinguishable V segments such as TRBV6-2 and TRBV6-3.

PCR primers comprised 60 Vbeta and 13 Jbeta primers. Assay used: immunoSEQ multiplex PCR; TCRdb lists only in-frame clones, some missing. Among approximately 210,000 clones listed, 82% were seen once. The sequenced sample was PBMCs. The source of this sequence is a man aged 40-50 years in good health and CMV-seropositive. The genes are TRBV7-9 and TRBJ2-2; 10 nucleotides align to TRBD1. CDR3 region: CASSLGPGQGTGELFF. The CDR3 nucleotides read TGTGCCAGCAGCTTAGGGCCGGGACAGGGGACCGGGGAGCTGTTTTTT.